This TCR beta chain was sequenced for a study of OX40 agonist ivuxolimab in advanced cancers. Study background: With ivuxolimab, an agonistic anti-OX40 (CD134) antibody, patients were treated.

Generated by immunoSEQ multiplex PCR, the TCRdb table keeps only in-frame clones and is missing some. The sample lists some 34,000 clones; approximately 90% were seen once. Germline V gene data show CDR1 as SQVTM and CDR2 as ANQGSEA. The CDR3 is 15 amino acids. The V gene lost 2 bases and the J gene lost 0 bases, with 12 bases spanning the gap. The source was CD4+ or CD8+ T cells sorted from blood, collected in a trial of the OX40 agonist ivuxolimab. The chain has TRBV29-1 and TRBJ2-3; D is possibly TRBD2 (5 bases). This TCR was recovered from an adult with an advanced solid tumor such as melanoma, head and neck, liver or kidney cancer. CDR3 nucleotide sequence: TGCAGCGTTGAAAGCCCGAGGGAAAGCACAGATACGCAGTATTTT. It specifies CSVESPRESTDTQYF.